The T cell receptor beta chain described here comes from a study of precursors of human CD4 cytotoxic T cells (dated by TCRdb to between 2017 and 2018). With respect to the entire study: In total, some 15 donors contributed CD4+ memory subsets to the bulk TCR-seq analysis. TCR-seq analysis of roughly 15 donors yielded TCRalpha and TCRbeta chain sequences (table S7).

V and J lose 2 bases and 2 bases, and a span of 10 bases separates them. The germline V gene gives CDR1 as MGHDK and CDR2 as SYGVNS. The CDR3 measures 16 amino acids from cysteine to phenylalanine. Left in the record is the CDR3 DNA by itself, 48 bases read in frame from the first base. Sequencer: Illumina MiSeq. In the paper's pipeline: Repertoire diversity was measured with the Shannon-Wiener index computed in VDJtools. Expanded TCRbeta clonotypes were defined as those with a clonotype frequency of at least 3. TCRdb redid the processing of the public reads, applying fastp at Q25 and MiXCR, and retained in-frame beta chains. Records with the same CDR3 protein are collapsed into one entry carrying the most frequent genes and DNA. These V and J calls are TCRdb output, not the study's own analysis. The sample table lists more than 150 distinct CDR3 sequences, more than 35% of them with a count of one. The ten biggest clones cover more than 55% of the sample.

The study at large found these results: IL-7Rhigh and IL-7R- TEMRA subsets showed more restricted TCR repertoires, with lower diversity and more expanded clonotypes, than TCM and TEM subsets. Expanded effector clonotypes made up a larger fraction of IL-7Rhigh TEMRA clonotypes than of TEM or TCM clonotypes. According to the authors, a human observational design cannot definitively establish the direction of differentiation between precursor and effector cells. Only 13 of the 14 donors were included in some bulk TCR-seq comparisons, suggesting that not every subset was available for every donor.

By its share of the sample, this clonotype is large (0.1 to 1%). Its antigen is unknown. No base quality information exists; no much larger clone differs at one position. To test whether a precursor-effector relationship exists among CD4 cytotoxic T cells, bulk UMI-based TCR sequencing was run on four sorted CD4+ memory subsets: TCM, TEM, IL-7Rhigh TEMRA, and IL-7R- TEMRA. The cells came from peripheral blood mononuclear cells that had been isolated from human blood. This clonotype originated in a human donor in good health. The receptor chain draws on TRBV25-1 and TRBJ1-6, and TRBD1 may be the D gene, going by 5 matching bases. The sequencing input was memory CD4+ T cells from blood (PBMCs). The sequence in DNA is TGTGCCAGCAGTGAAGCAGGGAGAACCTATAATTCACCCCTCCACTTT. Translated, it reads CASSEAGRTYNSPLHF.